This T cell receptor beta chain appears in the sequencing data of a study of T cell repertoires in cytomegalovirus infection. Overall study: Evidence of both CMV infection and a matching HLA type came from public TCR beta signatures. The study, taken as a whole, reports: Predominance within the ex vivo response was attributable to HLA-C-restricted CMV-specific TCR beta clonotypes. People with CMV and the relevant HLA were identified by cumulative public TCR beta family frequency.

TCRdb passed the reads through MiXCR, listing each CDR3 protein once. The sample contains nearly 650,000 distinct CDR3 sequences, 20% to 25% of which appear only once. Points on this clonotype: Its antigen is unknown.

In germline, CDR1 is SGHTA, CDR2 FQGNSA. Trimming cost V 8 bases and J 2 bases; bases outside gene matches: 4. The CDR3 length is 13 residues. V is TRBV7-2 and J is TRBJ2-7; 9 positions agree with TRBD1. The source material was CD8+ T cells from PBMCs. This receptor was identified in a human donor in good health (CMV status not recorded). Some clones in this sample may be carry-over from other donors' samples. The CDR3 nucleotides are TGTGCCAGCGTGGACAGGGGTCCCTACGAGCAGTACTTC. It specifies CASVDRGPYEQYF.